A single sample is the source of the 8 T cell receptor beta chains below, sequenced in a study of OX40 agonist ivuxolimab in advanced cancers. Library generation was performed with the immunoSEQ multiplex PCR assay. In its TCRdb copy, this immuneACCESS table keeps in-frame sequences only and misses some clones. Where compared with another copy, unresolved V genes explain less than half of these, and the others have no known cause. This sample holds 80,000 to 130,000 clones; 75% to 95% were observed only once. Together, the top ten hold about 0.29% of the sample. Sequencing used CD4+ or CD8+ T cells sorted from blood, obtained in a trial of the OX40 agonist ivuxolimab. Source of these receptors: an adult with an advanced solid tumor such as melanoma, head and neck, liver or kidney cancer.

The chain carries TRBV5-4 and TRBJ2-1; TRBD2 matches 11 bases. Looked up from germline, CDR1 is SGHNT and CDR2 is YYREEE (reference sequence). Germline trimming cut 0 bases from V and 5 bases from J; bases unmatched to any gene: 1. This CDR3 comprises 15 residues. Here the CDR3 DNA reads TGTGCCAGCAGCTTGGGGGGACTAGCGGACAATGAGCAGTTCTTC. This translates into CASSLGGLADNEQFF.

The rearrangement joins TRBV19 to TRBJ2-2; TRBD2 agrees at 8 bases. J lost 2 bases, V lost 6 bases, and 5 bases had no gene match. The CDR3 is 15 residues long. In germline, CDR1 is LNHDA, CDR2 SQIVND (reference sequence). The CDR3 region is CASRTGGTNTGELFF. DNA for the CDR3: TGTGCCAGTAGGACGGGAGGGACCAACACCGGGGAGCTGTTTTTT.

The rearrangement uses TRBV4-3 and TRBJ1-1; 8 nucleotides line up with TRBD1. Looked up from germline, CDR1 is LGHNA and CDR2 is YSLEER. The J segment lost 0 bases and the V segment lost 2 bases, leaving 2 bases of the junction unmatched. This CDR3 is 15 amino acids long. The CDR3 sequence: CASSQPGQVNTEAFF. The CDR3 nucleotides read TGCGCCAGCAGCCAACCGGGACAGGTGAACACTGAAGCTTTCTTT.

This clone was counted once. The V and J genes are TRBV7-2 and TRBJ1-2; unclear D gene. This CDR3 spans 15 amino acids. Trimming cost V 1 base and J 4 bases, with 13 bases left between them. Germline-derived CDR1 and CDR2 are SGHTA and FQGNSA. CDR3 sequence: CASSLVPGSGYGYTF. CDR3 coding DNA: TGTGCCAGCAGCTTAGTACCCGGATCTGGCTATGGCTACACCTTC.

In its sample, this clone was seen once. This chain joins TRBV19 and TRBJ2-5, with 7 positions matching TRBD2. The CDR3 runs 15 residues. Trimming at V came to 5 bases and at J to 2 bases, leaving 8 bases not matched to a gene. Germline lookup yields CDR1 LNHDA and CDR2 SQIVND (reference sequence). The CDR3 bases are TGTGCCAGTAGTCGGGCGGGAGTGGGGCAAGAGACCCAGTACTTC. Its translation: CASSRAGVGQETQYF.

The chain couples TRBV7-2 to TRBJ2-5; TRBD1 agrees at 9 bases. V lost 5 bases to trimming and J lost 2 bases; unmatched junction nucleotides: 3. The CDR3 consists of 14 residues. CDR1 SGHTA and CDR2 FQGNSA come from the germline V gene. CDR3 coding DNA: TGTGCCAGCAGCCCGGACAGGGGTCAAGAGACCCAGTACTTC. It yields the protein CASSPDRGQETQYF.

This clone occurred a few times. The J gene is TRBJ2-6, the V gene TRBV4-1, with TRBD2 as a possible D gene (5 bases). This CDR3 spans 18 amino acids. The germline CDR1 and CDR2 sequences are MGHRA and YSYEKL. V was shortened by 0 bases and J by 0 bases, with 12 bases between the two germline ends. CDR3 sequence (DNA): TGCGCCAGCAGCCAAGATGGGCGGGCCGACTCTGGGGCCAACGTCCTGACTTTC. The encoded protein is CASSQDGRADSGANVLTF.

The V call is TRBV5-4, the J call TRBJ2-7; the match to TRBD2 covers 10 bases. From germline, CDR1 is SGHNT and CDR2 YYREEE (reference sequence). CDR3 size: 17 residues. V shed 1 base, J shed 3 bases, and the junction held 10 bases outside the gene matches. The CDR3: CASSLFRTSGTHYEQYF. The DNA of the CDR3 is TGTGCCAGCAGCTTGTTTCGTACTAGCGGGACTCACTACGAGCAGTACTTC.